These 13 T cell receptor beta chains were sequenced from one sample in a study of vaccination effects on CD4 cells after COVID-19. Their antigens are not known. Using immunoSEQ multiplex PCR, the repertoire was profiled, and TCRdb retains in-frame clones only, with some absent. The repertoire has around 45,000 clones, roughly 72% of them found once; the top ten carry approximately 10%. Antigen-specific CD4+ T cells were first expanded with viral peptide pools by the ViraFEST assay and only then sequenced. Cultured cells yielded isolated CD4+ T cells after approximately nine days. Recipients of the vaccine had no prior SARS-CoV-2 infection and negative nucleocapsid antibodies. This specimen was CD4+ T cells from PBMCs cultured with SARS-CoV-2 spike peptides, taken before COVID-19 vaccination. The receptors come from a human donor who received a COVID-19 vaccine.

This chain links TRBV29-1 with TRBJ1-1; D is undetermined. Germline assignment: CDR1 SQVTM and CDR2 ANQGSEA. The CDR3 runs 11 residues. The CDR3 loop is CSWGRNTEAFF. In DNA, the CDR3 is TGCAGTTGGGGTCGGAACACTGAAGCTTTCTTT.

This clone has a single count. This chain uses TRBV29-1 with TRBJ2-5, with a weak D call TRBD1 (5 bases). Trimming shortened V by 5 bases and J by 5 bases, and 18 bases separated the two germline ends. The germline V gene has CDR1 SQVTM and CDR2 ANQGSEA. This CDR3 spans 14 amino acids. In DNA form, the CDR3 reads TGCAGCGTTTCCCCCAAAGGGGTTATGGAGACCCAGTACTTC. It codes for CSVSPKGVMETQYF. The full variable domain, in which reference TRBV29-1 and TRBJ2-5 provide the parts outside the CDR3, is SAVISQKPSRDICQRGTSLTIQCQVDSQVTMMFWYRQQPGQSLTLIATANQGSEATYESGFVIDKFPISRPNLTFSTLTVSNMSPEDSSIYLCSVSPKGVMETQYFGPGTRLLVL.

The gene calls are TRBV3-1 (or the pseudogene TRBV3-2) and TRBJ1-6; 7 nucleotides line up with TRBD1. Per germline, CDR1 LGHDT and CDR2 YNNKEL (reference sequence). This CDR3 is 14 amino acids long. V trimming: 4 bases; J trimming: 10 bases; junction bases outside the gene matches: 7. The CDR3 DNA follows: TGTGCCAGCAGCCTCACAGGGGACAAGTCACCCCTCCACTTT. This sequence encodes CASSLTGDKSPLHF.

The chain combines TRBV7-3 with TRBJ2-2, with 8 bases matching TRBD2. V dropped 1 base and J dropped 5; count of bases not matched to a gene: 18. Per the germline V gene, CDR1 is SGHTA and CDR2 is FQGTGA. CDR3 length: 20 residues. For the CDR3, the DNA is TGTGCCAGCAGCTTAAGGAACAGGTCGGTAGCGGGGTCTTGGACCGGGGAGCTGTTTTTT. It encodes CASSLRNRSVAGSWTGELFF.

The chain is built from TRBV28 and TRBJ2-1, with D possibly being TRBD1 (6 bases). V lost 2 bases to trimming and J lost 3 bases, with 17 bases between them. CDR3 length: 17 amino acids. Germline values: CDR1 MDHEN, CDR2 SYDVKM. The CDR3 nucleotides are TGTGCCAGCAGTTTAAATGCTTTGGGGGCGGACTACAATGAGCAGTTCTTC. Amino acids: CASSLNALGADYNEQFF. The full variable domain, in which reference TRBV28 and TRBJ2-1 provide the parts outside the CDR3, is DVKVTQSSRYLVKRTGEKVFLECVQDMDHENMFWYRQDPGLGLRLIYFSYDVKMKEKGDIPEGYSVSREKKERFSLILESASTNQTSMYLCASSLNALGADYNEQFFGPGTRLTVL.

This chain links TRBV19 with TRBJ1-1; 9 bases match TRBD1. The length of the CDR3 is 17 residues. V was pared by 2 bases and J by 4 bases, with 11 bases of the junction left unmatched. Germline V gene data show CDR1 as LNHDA and CDR2 as SQIVND (reference sequence). CDR3 protein: CASSILPGQGVGTEAFF. CDR3 nucleotide sequence: TGTGCCAGTAGTATACTACCGGGACAGGGCGTTGGCACTGAAGCTTTCTTT. Combining the CDR3 with reference TRBV19 and TRBJ1-1 gives the whole variable domain DGGITQSPKYLFRKEGQNVTLSCEQNLNHDAMYWYRQDPGQGLRLIYYSQIVNDFQKGDIAEGYSVSREKKESFPLTVTSAQKNPTAFYLCASSILPGQGVGTEAFFGQGTRLTVV.

This chain connects TRBV7-2 to TRBJ1-6; D is possibly TRBD1 (6 bases). V lost 10 bases and J 7 bases, leaving 17 bases between the germline ends. Germline V gene lookup returns CDR1 SGHTA and CDR2 FQGNSA. The length of the CDR3 is 14 residues. This chain's CDR3 is CATARGGGNSPLHF. Written as DNA, the CDR3 is TGTGCCACCGCTCGAGGGGGGGGAAATTCACCCCTCCACTTT.

A single count supports this clone. The rearrangement links TRBV4-3 to TRBJ2-3; D is uncertain. The CDR3 has 19 residues. Germline values: CDR1 LGHNA, CDR2 YSLEER. V dropped 2 bases and J dropped 5 bases, with 26 bases sitting between them. As DNA, the CDR3 is TGCGCCAGCAGCCAATTCGAGGATTACGGGCCACACGGTAAAGATACGCAGTATTTT. Translated, it gives CASSQFEDYGPHGKDTQYF.

This sequence joins TRBV6-2 or TRBV6-3 and TRBJ2-2; D unresolved. Trimming shortened V by 4 bases and J by 3 bases, and 12 bases separated the two germline ends. The CDR3 length is 15 residues. The germline V gene encodes CDR1 MNHEY and CDR2 SVGEGT. This chain's CDR3 is CASSFVGYDTGELFF. The DNA of the CDR3 is TGTGCCAGCAGTTTTGTGGGGTACGACACCGGGGAGCTGTTTTTT.

The chain employs TRBV2 and TRBJ1-5; perhaps TRBD1 as D (5 bases). The germline gives CDR1 SNHLY, CDR2 FYNNEI. CDR3 length equals 13 residues. Trimming removed 5 bases from V and 3 bases from J, with 8 bases in between. The CDR3 sequence is CASSQGPNQPQHF. CDR3 nucleotides: TGTGCCAGCAGTCAGGGCCCCAATCAGCCCCAGCATTTT.

The chain links TRBV16 to TRBJ1-5; unclear D gene. This CDR3 has 14 amino acids. Trimming left V 0 bases short and J 5 bases short, with 8 bases between. Germline V lookup: CDR1 KGHSY, CDR2 FQNENV. CDR3 coding DNA: TGTGCCAGCAGCCAATCGTACAGCGATCAGCCCCAGCATTTT. Its translation: CASSQSYSDQPQHF.

This rearrangement joins TRBV6-2 or TRBV6-3 to TRBJ2-5; TRBD1 might be the D (6 bases). The CDR3 consists of 14 residues. Trimming left V 2 bases short and J 0 bases short, with 7 bases between. The germline CDR1 and CDR2 sequences are MNHEY and SVGEGT. The CDR3 region is CASSYGGNQETQYF. Here the CDR3 DNA reads TGTGCCAGCAGTTACGGGGGCAACCAAGAGACCCAGTACTTC.

J is TRBJ1-4 and V is TRBV19; D remains unclear. Trimming took 5 bases from V and 9 from J, leaving 10 bases between them. This CDR3 is built from 12 residues. From germline, CDR1 is LNHDA and CDR2 SQIVND (reference sequence). Written as DNA, the CDR3 is TGTGCCAGTAGTCTCCTCGAGAAAAAACTGTTTTTT. Its protein is CASSLLEKKLFF.